This T cell receptor (beta chain) was documented in a study of cytomegalovirus exposure and HLA in healthy donors. A multiplex PCR was run with 60 Vbeta primers and 13 Jbeta primers. Method: immunoSEQ multiplex PCR; TCRdb's copy keeps in-frame clones and lacks some. The sample lists some 74,000 clones; around 81% were seen once. Germline assignment: CDR1 SNHLY and CDR2 FYNNEI. The CDR3 spans 14 residues. V shed 6 bases, J shed 6 bases, and the junction held 4 bases outside the gene matches. This clonotype originated in a male donor in good health and CMV-seronegative. Sequenced: PBMCs. The rearrangement links TRBV2 to TRBJ2-2; 10 nucleotides line up with TRBD2. This chain's CDR3 is CASRGLAGAGELFF. In DNA, the CDR3 is TGTGCCAGCAGAGGGCTAGCGGGAGCCGGGGAGCTGTTTTTT.